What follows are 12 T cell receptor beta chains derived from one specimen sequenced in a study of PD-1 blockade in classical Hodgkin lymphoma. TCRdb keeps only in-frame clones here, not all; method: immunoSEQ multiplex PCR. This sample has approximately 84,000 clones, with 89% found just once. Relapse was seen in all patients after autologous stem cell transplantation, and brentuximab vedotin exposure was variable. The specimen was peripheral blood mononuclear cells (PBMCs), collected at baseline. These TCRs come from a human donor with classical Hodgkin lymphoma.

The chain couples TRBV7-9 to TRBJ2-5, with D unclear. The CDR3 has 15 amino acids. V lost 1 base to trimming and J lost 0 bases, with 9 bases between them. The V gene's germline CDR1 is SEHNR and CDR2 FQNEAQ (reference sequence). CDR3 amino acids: CASSLVLSNQETQYF. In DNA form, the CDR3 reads TGTGCCAGCAGCTTAGTTTTGTCCAACCAAGAGACCCAGTACTTC.

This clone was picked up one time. CDR3 residues: CASSLEGRGINQPQHF. CDR3 nucleotides: TGTGCCAGCAGTTTAGAGGGCAGGGGAATTAATCAGCCCCAGCATTTT. The V call is TRBV28, the J call TRBJ1-5; D possibly corresponds to TRBD1 (6 bases). The ends were cut back, 2 bases at V and 4 bases at J, with 15 bases in the middle. This CDR3 is 16 amino acids long. Germline loops: CDR1 MDHEN, CDR2 SYDVKM.

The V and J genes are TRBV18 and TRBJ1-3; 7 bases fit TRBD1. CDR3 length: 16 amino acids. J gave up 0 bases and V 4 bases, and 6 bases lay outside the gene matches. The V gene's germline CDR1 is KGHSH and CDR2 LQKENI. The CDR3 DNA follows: TGTGCCAGCTCACGGGGACAGTCTAACTCTGGAAACACCATATATTTT. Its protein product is CASSRGQSNSGNTIYF.

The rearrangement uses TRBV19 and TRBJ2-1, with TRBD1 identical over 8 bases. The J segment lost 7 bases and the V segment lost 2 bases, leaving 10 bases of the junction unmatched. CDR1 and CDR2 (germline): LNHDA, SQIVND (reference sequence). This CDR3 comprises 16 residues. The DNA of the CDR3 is TGTGCCAGTAGTATATTCACCGGACAGGGCAGAAATGAGCAGTTCTTC. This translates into CASSIFTGQGRNEQFF.

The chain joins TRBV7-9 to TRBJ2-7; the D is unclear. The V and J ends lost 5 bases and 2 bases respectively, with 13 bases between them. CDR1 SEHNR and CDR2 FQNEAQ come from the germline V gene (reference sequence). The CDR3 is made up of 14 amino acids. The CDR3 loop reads CASSPLAGAYEQYF. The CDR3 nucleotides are TGTGCCAGCAGCCCCCTTGCTGGGGCCTACGAGCAGTACTTC. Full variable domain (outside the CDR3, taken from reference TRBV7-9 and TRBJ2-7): DTGVSQNPRHKITKRGQNVTFRCDPISEHNRLYWYRQTLGQGPEFLTYFQNEAQLEKSRLLSDRFSAERPKGSFSTLEIQRTEQGDSAMYLCASSPLAGAYEQYFGPGTRLTVT.

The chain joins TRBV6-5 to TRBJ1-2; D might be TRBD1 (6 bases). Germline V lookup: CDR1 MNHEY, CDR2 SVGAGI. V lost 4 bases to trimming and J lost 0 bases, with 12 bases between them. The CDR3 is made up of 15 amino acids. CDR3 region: CASSSGTLPNYGYTF. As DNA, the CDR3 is TGTGCCAGCAGTTCTGGGACATTACCTAACTATGGCTACACCTTC.

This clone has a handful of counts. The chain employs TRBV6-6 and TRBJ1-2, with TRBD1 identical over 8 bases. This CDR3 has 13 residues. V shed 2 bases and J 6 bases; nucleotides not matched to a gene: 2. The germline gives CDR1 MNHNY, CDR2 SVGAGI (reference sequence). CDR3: CASSYPTGDGYTF. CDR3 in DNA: TGTGCCAGCAGTTACCCGACAGGGGATGGCTACACCTTC.

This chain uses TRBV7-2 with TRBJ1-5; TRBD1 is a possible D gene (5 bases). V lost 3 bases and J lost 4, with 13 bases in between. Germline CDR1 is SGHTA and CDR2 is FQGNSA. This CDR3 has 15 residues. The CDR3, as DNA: TGTGCCAGCAGCTTGGAGAGGGGTTTGAATCAGCCCCAGCATTTT. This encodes CASSLERGLNQPQHF.

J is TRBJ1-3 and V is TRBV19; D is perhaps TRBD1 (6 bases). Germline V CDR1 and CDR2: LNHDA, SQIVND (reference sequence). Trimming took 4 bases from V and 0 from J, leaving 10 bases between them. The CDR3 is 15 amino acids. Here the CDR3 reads CASSTSDSSGNTIYF. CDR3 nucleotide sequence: TGTGCCAGTAGTACCTCGGACAGCTCTGGAAACACCATATATTTT.

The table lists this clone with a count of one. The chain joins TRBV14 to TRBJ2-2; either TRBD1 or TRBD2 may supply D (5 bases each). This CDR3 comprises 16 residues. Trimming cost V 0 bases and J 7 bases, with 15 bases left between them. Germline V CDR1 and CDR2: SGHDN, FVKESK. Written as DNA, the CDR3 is TGTGCCAGCAGCCAAGAAATCACAGGAGGTTTCGGGGAGCTGTTTTTT. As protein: CASSQEITGGFGELFF.

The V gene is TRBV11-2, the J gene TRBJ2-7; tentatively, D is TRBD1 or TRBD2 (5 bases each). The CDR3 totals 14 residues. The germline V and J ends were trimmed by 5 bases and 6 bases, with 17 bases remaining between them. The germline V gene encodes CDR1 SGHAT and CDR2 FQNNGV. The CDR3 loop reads CASSGGPRVVEQYF. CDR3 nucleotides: TGTGCCAGCAGCGGGGGACCACGGGTTGTCGAGCAGTACTTC.

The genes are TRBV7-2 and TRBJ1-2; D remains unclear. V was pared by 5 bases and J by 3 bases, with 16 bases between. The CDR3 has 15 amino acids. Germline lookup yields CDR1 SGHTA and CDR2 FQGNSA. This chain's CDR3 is CASSLLHSADYGYTF. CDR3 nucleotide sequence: TGTGCCAGCAGCCTCTTACACTCGGCGGACTATGGCTACACCTTC.